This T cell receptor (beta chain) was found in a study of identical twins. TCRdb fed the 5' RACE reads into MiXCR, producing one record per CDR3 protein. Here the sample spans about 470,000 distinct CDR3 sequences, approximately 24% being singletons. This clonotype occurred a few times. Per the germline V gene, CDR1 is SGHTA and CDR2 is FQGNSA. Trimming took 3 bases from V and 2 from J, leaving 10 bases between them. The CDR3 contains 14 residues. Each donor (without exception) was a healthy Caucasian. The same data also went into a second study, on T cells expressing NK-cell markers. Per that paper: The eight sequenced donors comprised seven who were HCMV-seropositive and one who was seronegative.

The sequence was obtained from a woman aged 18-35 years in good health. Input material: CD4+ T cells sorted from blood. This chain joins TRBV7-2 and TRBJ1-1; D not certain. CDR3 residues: CASSFPRGNTEAFF. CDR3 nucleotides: TGTGCCAGCAGCTTCCCCCGCGGAAACACTGAAGCTTTCTTT.